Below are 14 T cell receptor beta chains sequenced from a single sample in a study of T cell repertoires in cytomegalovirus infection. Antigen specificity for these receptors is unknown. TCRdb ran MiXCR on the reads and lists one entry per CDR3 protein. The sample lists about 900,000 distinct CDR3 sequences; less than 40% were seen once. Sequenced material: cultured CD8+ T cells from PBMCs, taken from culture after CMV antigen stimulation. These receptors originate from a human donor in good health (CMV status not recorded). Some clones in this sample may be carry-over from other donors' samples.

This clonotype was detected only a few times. This chain's CDR3 is CASTPPATYEQYV. CDR3 nucleotide sequence: TGTGCCAGCACCCCCCCGGCTACCTACGAGCAGTACGTC. This chain uses TRBV7-9 with TRBJ2-7, with unresolved D. Germline-derived CDR1 and CDR2 are SEHNR and FQNEAQ (reference sequence). The CDR3 totals 13 residues. V was cut by 7 bases and J by 2 bases, with 12 bases left in between.

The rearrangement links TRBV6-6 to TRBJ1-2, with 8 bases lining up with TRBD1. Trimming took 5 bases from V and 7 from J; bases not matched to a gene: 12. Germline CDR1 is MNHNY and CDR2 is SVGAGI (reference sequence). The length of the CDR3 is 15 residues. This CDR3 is CASSQWRTGHSGYTF. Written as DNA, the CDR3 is TGTGCCAGCAGTCAATGGCGGACAGGGCATTCTGGCTACACCTTC.

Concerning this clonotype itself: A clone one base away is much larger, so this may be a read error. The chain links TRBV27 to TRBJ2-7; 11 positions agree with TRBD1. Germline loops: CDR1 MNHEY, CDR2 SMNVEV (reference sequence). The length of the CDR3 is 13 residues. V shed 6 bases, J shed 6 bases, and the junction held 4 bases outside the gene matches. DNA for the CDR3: TGTGCCAGCAGCGCCGGGACAGGGGGCGAGCAGTACTTC. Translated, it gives CASSAGTGGEQYF.

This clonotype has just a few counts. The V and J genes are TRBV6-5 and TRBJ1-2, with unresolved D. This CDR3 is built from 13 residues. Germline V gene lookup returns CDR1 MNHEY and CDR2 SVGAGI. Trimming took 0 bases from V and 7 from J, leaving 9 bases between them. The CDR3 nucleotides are TGTGCCAGCAGTTACTCGATGGGAAGTGGCTACACCTTC. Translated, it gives CASSYSMGSGYTF.

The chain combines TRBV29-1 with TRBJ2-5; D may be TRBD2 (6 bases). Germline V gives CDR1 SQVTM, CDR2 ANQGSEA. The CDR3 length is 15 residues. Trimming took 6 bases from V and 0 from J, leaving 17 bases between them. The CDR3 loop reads CSVEGLGMYQETQYF. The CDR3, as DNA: TGCAGCGTGGAGGGGCTAGGGATGTACCAAGAGACCCAGTACTTC. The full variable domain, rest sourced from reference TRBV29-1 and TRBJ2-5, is SAVISQKPSRDICQRGTSLTIQCQVDSQVTMMFWYRQQPGQSLTLIATANQGSEATYESGFVIDKFPISRPNLTFSTLTVSNMSPEDSSIYLCSVEGLGMYQETQYFGPGTRLLVL.

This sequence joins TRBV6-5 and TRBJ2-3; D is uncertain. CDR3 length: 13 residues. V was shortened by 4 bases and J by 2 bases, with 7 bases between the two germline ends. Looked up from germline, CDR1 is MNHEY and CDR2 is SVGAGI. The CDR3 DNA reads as TGTGCCAGCAGTTCGCTGAACACAGATACGCAGTATTTT. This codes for CASSSLNTDTQYF.

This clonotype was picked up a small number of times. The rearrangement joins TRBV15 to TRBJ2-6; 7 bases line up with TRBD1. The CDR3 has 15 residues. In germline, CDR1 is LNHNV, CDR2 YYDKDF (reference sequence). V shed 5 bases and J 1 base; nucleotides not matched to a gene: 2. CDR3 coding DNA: TGTGCCACCAGCGCGGACAGGTCTGGGGCCAACGTCCTGACTTTC. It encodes CATSADRSGANVLTF.

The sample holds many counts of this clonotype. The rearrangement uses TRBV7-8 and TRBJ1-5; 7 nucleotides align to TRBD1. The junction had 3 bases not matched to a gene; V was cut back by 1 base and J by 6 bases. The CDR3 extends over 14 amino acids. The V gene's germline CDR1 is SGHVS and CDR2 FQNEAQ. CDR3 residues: CASSLVRGGQPQHF. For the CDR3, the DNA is TGTGCCAGCAGCTTAGTCAGGGGGGGTCAGCCCCAGCATTTT.

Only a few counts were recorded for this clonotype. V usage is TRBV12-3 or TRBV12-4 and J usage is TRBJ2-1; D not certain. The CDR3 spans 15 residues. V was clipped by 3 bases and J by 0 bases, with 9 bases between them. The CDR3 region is CASSLLDASYNEQFF. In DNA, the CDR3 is TGTGCCAGCAGTTTGCTTGATGCCTCCTACAATGAGCAGTTCTTC.

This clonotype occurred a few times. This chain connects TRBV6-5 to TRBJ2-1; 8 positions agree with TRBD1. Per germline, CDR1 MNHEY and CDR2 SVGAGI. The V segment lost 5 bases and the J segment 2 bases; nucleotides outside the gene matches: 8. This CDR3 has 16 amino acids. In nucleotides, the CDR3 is TGTGCCAGCAGTCTCCGGGACAGGAGCCCCTACAATGAGCAGTTCTTC. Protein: CASSLRDRSPYNEQFF.

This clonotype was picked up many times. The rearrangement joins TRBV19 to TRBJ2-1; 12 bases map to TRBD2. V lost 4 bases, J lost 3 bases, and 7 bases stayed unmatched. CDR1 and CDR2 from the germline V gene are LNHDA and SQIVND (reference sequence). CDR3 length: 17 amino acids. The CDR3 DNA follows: TGTGCCAGTAGTAAGACTAGCGGGGGTCGATACTACAATGAGCAGTTCTTC. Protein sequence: CASSKTSGGRYYNEQFF.

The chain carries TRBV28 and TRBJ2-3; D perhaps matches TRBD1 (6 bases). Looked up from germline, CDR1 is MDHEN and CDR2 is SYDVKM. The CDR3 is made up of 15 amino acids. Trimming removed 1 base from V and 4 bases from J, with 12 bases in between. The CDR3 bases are TGTGCCAGCAGTTTATACAGGGCTAGGGCAGATACGCAGTATTTT. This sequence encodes CASSLYRARADTQYF.

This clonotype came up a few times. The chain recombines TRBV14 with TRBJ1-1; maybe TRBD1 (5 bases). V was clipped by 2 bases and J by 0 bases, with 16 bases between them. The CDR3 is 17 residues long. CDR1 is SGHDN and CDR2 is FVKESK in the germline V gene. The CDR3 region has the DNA TGTGCCAGCAGCCAATTGGGGCAGGGATACATGAACACTGAAGCTTTCTTT. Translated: CASSQLGQGYMNTEAFF.

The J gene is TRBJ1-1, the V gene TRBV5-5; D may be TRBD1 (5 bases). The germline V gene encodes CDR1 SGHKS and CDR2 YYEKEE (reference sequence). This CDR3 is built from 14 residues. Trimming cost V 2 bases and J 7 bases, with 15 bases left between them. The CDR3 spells CASSFFIDSFEAFF. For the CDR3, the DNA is TGTGCCAGCAGCTTCTTTATCGACAGCTTTGAAGCTTTCTTT.